This T cell receptor beta chain was recorded in a study of cytomegalovirus exposure and HLA in healthy donors (dated by TCRdb to the late 2010s). Some background on the complete study: In an earlier analysis of several hundred of the donors, 276 Gb of sequence data and some 100 million unique TCR beta sequences from about 190 million T cells were reported. About five DR-DQ haplotypes were treated as single units for association and clustering because of strong linkage in the cohort. The study aimed to test whether signatures of past pathogen exposure could be identified by cataloging public T cell receptors. Donor age, sex, ethnicity and CMV serostatus were collected together with the repertoire data. Typing coverage differed by locus: A, B, C, DRB1 and DQB1 were typed in roughly 620-630 donors, DQA1 in about 500, DPA1 in approximately 600, and DPB1 in 472. Rather than drawing on any new phenotypic data, the later analysis identified candidate immune exposures from TCR beta sequences and the way those sequences occurred across donors. HLA typing included class I and class II loci at four-digit resolution. Among a few hundred genotyped donors of the cohort, an average of about 240,000 unique TCR beta nucleotide sequences were sequenced per donor, roughly 20% of them non-productive. A separate validation cohort of roughly 130 different subjects was used in addition to the roughly 720-subject first cohort. In an earlier analysis of roughly 600 of the donors, high-throughput TCR beta sequencing was used to judge whether each TCR beta V gene segment behaved as functional or pseudogenic. Roughly 300 gigabases of sequencing data and tens of millions of unique TCR sequences were included in an early release covering several hundred HLA-typed donors. A later analysis re-examined previously published TCR beta repertoires from about 670 donors and added high-resolution HLA genotyping to investigate patterns of TCR occurrence. A later genetic analysis used genome-wide SNP genotypes for about 65% of the roughly 670 donors, treating that subset as a discovery cohort. All discovery cohort repertoires had been generated on a single sequencing platform. Of the approximately 400 genotyped donors, about 80% fell in the genetic ancestry cluster associated with self-reported Caucasian donors. The study used immunosequencing to profile the T cell repertoires of around 600 subjects and linked those repertoires to cytomegalovirus serostatus. The study combined high-throughput TCR immunosequencing, statistical association of individual TCRs with disease status, and machine learning to predict cytomegalovirus infection status. The paper's findings and limits, for the study overall: A few of the identified cytomegalovirus-associated TCR beta chains were confirmed in vitro to be specific for cytomegalovirus antigens. Correlated functional status among segregating V segments might reflect linkage disequilibrium, but an unknown experimental factor could not be ruled out. A later genetic analysis reported fewer N-insertions in productive TCRs among donors in an Asian-associated ancestry cluster than the roughly 700-donor mean. In this cohort, only TCR beta chains were sequenced, and detectable features were limited by the absence of alpha or paired-chain data. A further reported finding was that TCR beta sequences accurately predicted the HLA-A and HLA-B alleles for most subjects in the first cohort. According to a later analysis, TCR association rates differed among HLA loci, with DRB1 alleles showing the most associated TCRs and HLA-C alleles showing the fewest. In a later analysis, HLA-associated TCR beta chains were found to be more clonally expanded and to have lower generation probabilities than equally common non-associated chains. Assigning TCR associations to individual alleles was difficult when HLA alleles, especially DR and DQ, strongly co-occurred. According to the authors, the approach could potentially be generalized to other disease states and immunological phenotypes. The sequencing pipeline was judged likely to have produced a cluster of highly shared sequence variants as a technical artifact. At a false discovery rate of 0.05, a later analysis linked 16,951 TCR beta sequences to specific HLA alleles. While some public TCRs were present in many individuals, most TCR sequences turned up only very rarely across donors. Because counts were too low, roughly 17 rarely observed V segments, including chromosome 9 orphons, were left out of the earlier analysis of approximately 500 of the donors. The 87-base-pair reads could not distinguish some IMGT-functional V segments, including TRBV6-2 and TRBV6-3, so those segments were excluded. In both the original and validation cohorts, the classifier was reported to diagnose cytomegalovirus status with high specificity and sensitivity. Most CMV-associated TCR beta chains appeared to be HLA-restricted in a later analysis, and the HLA associations seemed to be driven largely by CMV exposure. According to a later analysis, parvovirus B19, influenza, CMV and Epstein-Barr virus appeared linked to several top co-occurrence clusters. In a later genetic analysis, a missense DCLRE1C variant was associated with V-gene and J-gene trimming of TCR beta chains, and the association was replicated in an independent cohort. In the study, about 150 TCR beta chains were listed as associated with cytomegalovirus. Because HLA typing was unavailable for some donors at each locus, only the typed subset was used in association tests. The presence/absence analyses assumed that sequencing depth was roughly uniform across donors, and that assumption may not be true. An earlier analysis of approximately 530 of the donors showed that most TCR beta V segments appeared in productive rearrangements either about 87% or about 30% of the time, which broadly matched IMGT annotations. For the cohort, immune exposure information was limited to CMV serostatus.

The cohort comprised fewer than 700 healthy bone marrow donors. All cohort members were sampled while nominally healthy, although unrecorded immune exposures were likely present. The donor was CMV seropositive and belonged to the group of around 300 seropositive cohort members. A peripheral blood sample was provided by each donor, and peripheral blood mononuclear cells were used for TCR beta sequencing. Genomic DNA was extracted from the blood cell samples with the Qiagen DNeasy Blood Extraction Kit. Library construction relied on the immunoSEQ multiplex PCR assay. For the multiplex PCR, a mixture combining 60 forward primers for TCR Vbeta segments and 13 reverse primers for TCR Jbeta segments was used. Amplification of the CDR3 region of rearranged TCR beta genes was performed with a multiplex PCR assay on genomic DNA. Amplified TCR beta libraries were sequenced as 87-base-pair reads on the Illumina HiSeq System. Turning to the authors' computational methods: Across the 640 or so repertoires, a later analysis counted tens of millions of unique TCR beta chains, 8.5 million to 12 million of which were shared by at least two donors. Raw reads were error-corrected and collapsed into unique sequences by a nearest-neighbor algorithm in which closely related sequences were merged to remove PCR and sequencing errors. To assign V, D and J gene segments, CDR3 sequences were aligned to IMGT reference sequences. For a sequence to be retained, a match of at least six nucleotides to both a V gene segment and a J gene segment was required. A rearrangement counted as productive if the CDR3 had no stop codons and remained in frame with V and J, and every other rearrangement counted as non-productive. Following IMGT convention, CDR3 was defined as the stretch from the second conserved V-encoded cysteine up to the conserved J-encoded phenylalanine. The earlier analysis of about 530 of the donors excluded any sequence lacking an unambiguous match to a single V gene segment. In an earlier analysis of 450 to 700 of the donors, V segments were called functional above 56.7% productive rearrangements and were called segregating when the between-donor standard deviation exceeded 5%. A statistical classification framework was built to diagnose cytomegalovirus status from the catalog of TCR beta chain sequences. V and J gene assignment, in a later analysis, came from comparing TCR nucleotide sequences with IMGT/GENE-DB human TR gene sequences. Using the TCRdist pipeline, a later analysis assigned CDR3 sequences along with most-parsimonious VDJ recombination scenarios. A later analysis defined each TCR beta chain by its CDR3 amino acid sequence plus V-gene family, and excluded reads lacking a unique V-gene family. In a later analysis, 550 to 650 highly shared, low-generation-probability nucleotide sequences were removed to address suspected cross-contamination and a sequencing artifact. For each public chain, a later analysis derived a clonal expansion index from normalized ranks of inferred template counts within each repertoire. A later analysis computed generation probabilities with a VDJ recombination model fitted to out-of-frame rearrangements, and checked the results against IGoR. A later analysis scored TCR-TCR, TCR-HLA and TCR-CMV co-occurrence with hypergeometric tests, applying a repertoire-size bias correction to TCR pairs. In a later analysis, false discovery rates were estimated by permuting HLA or CMV assignments 20 times. In a later analysis, co-occurring TCRs were grouped with DBSCAN, and TCRdist sequence similarity was added when clustering was performed within HLA-allele-positive subsets. For co-occurrence clustering, repertoires with fewer than 30,000 or more than 120,000 public chains were excluded, along with 5 or 6 repertoires with anomalous nucleotide sharing. The immuneACCESS repertoire file appears here via TCRdb, limited to in-frame rearrangements. These files lack a portion of the clones; in checked studies, under half of the deficit traces to unresolved V genes, and the cause of the others is not known. V, J and clone size were drawn from that table, and D and trimming were deduced from the DNA. This sample holds roughly 190,000 clones; over 70% were observed only once. The ten top clones hold around 1.6% of the sample.

The cysteine opens and the phenylalanine closes a CDR3 of 15 amino acids. The CDR3 DNA has 45 bases and is translated from base 1. V and J are trimmed by 5 bases and 1 base, and the gene matches miss 6 bases of the junction. From the germline V gene, CDR1 is SGHAT and CDR2 is FQNNGV. As for this clone: Its specific antigen is unknown. Qualities for individual bases were not recorded, and no much larger clone is one base off.

The chain is encoded by TRBV11-2 joined to TRBJ2-3; TRBD1 matches 7 bases in the middle. The sequence derives from a man in his forties or fifties in good health and CMV-seropositive. Sample: PBMCs. The DNA is TGTGCCAGCAGCCTGGTTGGACAGGGCACAGATACGCAGTATTTT. This gives the protein CASSLVGQGTDTQYF.